This TCR beta chain comes out of a study of long-term antiretroviral therapy in people with HIV. About this clone: The target antigen is unknown.

Study observations and caveats: Post-ART diversity increased but stayed below transplant donor controls.

V lost 9 bases and J 9 bases, leaving 21 bases between the germline ends. The CDR3 totals 14 residues. Germline lookup yields CDR1 ENHRY and CDR2 SYGVKD. The samples comprised roughly 0.9-11 million cryopreserved PBMC ahead of DNA extraction. Version v3.0 of the immunoSEQ assay was performed at survey level. Sequencing aimed to cover roughly 40,000-50,000 T-cell genomes per sample. The repertoire was sequenced with immunoSEQ multiplex PCR; TCRdb's copy has only in-frame clones and lacks some. The sample consists of 30,000 to 45,000 clones, 75% to 85% of them appearing once. The chain is built from TRBV10-3 and TRBJ2-1, with D uncertain. This sample comprised unsorted PBMCs, obtained 3.4 years after starting antiretroviral therapy. The source is a young man with HIV. In nucleotides, the CDR3 is TGTGCCATAAAGCCGGAAATCCGTTGGGGTGAGCAGTTCTTC. This encodes CAIKPEIRWGEQFF.